Given below is one T cell receptor (beta chain) in context. This entry comes from a study of blood T cell repertoires in COVID-19. Original methodology: From reference gene primer amplification, estimates of nucleated cell counts were derived. The protocol was immunoSEQ multiplex PCR, while the TCRdb copy is restricted to in-frame clones and leaves out a portion. Clonal size and the V and J genes are those of that table, whereas D and trimming came from the DNA. Of fewer than 150,000 clones in the sample, roughly 79% were seen once. CDR3 length: 14 residues. Trimming at V came to 5 bases and at J to 4 bases, leaving 7 bases not matched to a gene. Germline V gene lookup returns CDR1 MNHEY and CDR2 SMNVEV (reference sequence).

This receptor was identified in a human donor in a cohort sampled during active COVID-19. The chain combines TRBV27 with TRBJ1-2; 7 nucleotides agree with TRBD1. Sequenced sample: peripheral blood. The CDR3, as DNA: TGTGCCAGCAGTATAACACAGGGGAGCTATGGCTACACCTTC. It codes for CASSITQGSYGYTF.